This entry lists 28 T cell receptor beta chains sequenced from one sample in a study of tumor and adjacent non-tumor tissue in lung cancer. TCRbeta libraries were built with three rounds of nested PCR, modified from ARM-PCR. TCRdb re-derived calls from the multiplex PCR reads in MiXCR, one entry per CDR3 protein. In the table there are about 200,000 distinct CDR3 sequences, about 71% of which are singletons. The template was RNA from unsorted bulk tissue. Sequenced material: lung tumor tissue. The receptor source for this set is a man aged 60 to 69 with non-small cell lung cancer.

This clonotype was counted at least ten times. V is TRBV11-3 and J is TRBJ2-3; D may be TRBD2 (6 bases). Germline CDR1 SGHNT, CDR2 YENEEA. The CDR3 spans 13 residues. Trimming took off 0 bases at V and 10 bases at J, with 11 bases between the two ends. The DNA of the CDR3 is TGTGCCAGCAGCTTAGAACGGGGAGGATCGCAGTATTTT. Residues: CASSLERGGSQYF.

This clonotype was detected many times. J is TRBJ2-1 and V is TRBV4-3, with TRBD2 matching 7 bases. Germline CDR1 LGHNA, CDR2 YSLEER. Losses at the gene ends were 1 base for V and 4 bases for J; bases not matched to a gene: 7. The CDR3 sequence is 16 residues long. The DNA of the CDR3 is TGCGCCAGCAGCCAAGGTGCCCGGGACTATTACAATGAGCAGTTCTTC. It encodes CASSQGARDYYNEQFF.

Concerning this clonotype itself: The junction departs from germline at one end; a sequencing error may be responsible. The chain couples TRBV4-3 to TRBJ2-6; no clear D. The CDR3 runs 16 residues. Germline values: CDR1 LGHNA, CDR2 YSLEER. Here the CDR3 reads CAGSQEAVYGANVLTF. The DNA for the CDR3 is TGCGCCGGCAGCCAAGAGGCAGTGTATGGGGCCAACGTCCTGACTTTC.

Worth noting for this clonotype: Germline and junction disagree at one end, which may indicate a read error. The J gene is TRBJ2-7, the V gene TRBV11-2; D is uncertain. The CDR3 sequence is 17 residues long. Per germline, CDR1 SGHAT and CDR2 FQNNGV. CDR3 DNA sequence: TGTGCCAGCAACTTAGATCAATCCAATTCGTACCCATACGAGCAGTACTTC. As protein: CASNLDQSNSYPYEQYF. The full variable domain, rest sourced from reference TRBV11-2 and TRBJ2-7, is EAGVAQSPRYKIIEKRQSVAFWCNPISGHATLYWYQQILGQGPKLLIQFQNNGVVDDSQLPKDRFSAERLKGVDSTLKIQPAKLEDSAVYLCASNLDQSNSYPYEQYFGPGTRLTVT.

This clonotype occurred a few times. The gene calls are TRBV20-1 and TRBJ1-1; 7 nucleotides align to TRBD1. Trimming cost V 6 bases and J 0 bases; bases outside gene matches: 13. The CDR3 is 16 residues long. Germline V gene data show CDR1 as DFQATT and CDR2 as SNEGSKA (reference sequence). The CDR3 DNA follows: TGCAGTGCCGCGCAAAACAGGGGCCTCATGAACACTGAAGCTTTCTTT. This translates into CSAAQNRGLMNTEAFF.

As concerns this clonotype: Being one base from a much bigger clone, this may be a read error. The chain recombines TRBV4-1 with TRBJ2-3, with a weak D call TRBD2 (7 bases). This CDR3 has 19 amino acids. Trimming left V 0 bases short and J 2 bases short, with 21 bases between. Germline V lookup: CDR1 MGHRA, CDR2 YSYEKL. CDR3 coding DNA: TGCGCCAGCAGCCAAGACGGCGCCTACGGGGGGCCTTACACAGATACGCAGTATTTT. Translated: CASSQDGAYGGPYTDTQYF.

This clonotype was detected once. This may stem from a read error, because a much larger clone lies one nucleotide away. The chain links TRBV20-1 to TRBJ1-1, with 7 bases aligning to TRBD1. Per the germline V gene, CDR1 is DFQATT and CDR2 is SNEGSKA (reference sequence). The CDR3 is 15 residues long. In DNA, the CDR3 is TGCAGTGCTAGCCCCGGAAACAGGGGCACCACTGAAACTTTCTTT. Its protein product is CSASPGNRGTTETFF.

This clonotype was detected only once. The rearrangement uses TRBV28 and TRBJ2-7; tentatively, D is TRBD1 (6 bases). V lost 3 bases and J 1 base, leaving 10 bases between the germline ends. Germline CDR1 reads MDHEN; CDR2 reads SYDVKM. The CDR3 runs to 14 residues. This CDR3 is CASSLSQGSYEQYF. CDR3 in DNA: TGTGCCAGCAGTTTGAGTCAGGGGTCCTACGAGCAGTACTTC. Full variable domain (rest looked up from reference TRBV28 and TRBJ2-7): DVKVTQSSRYLVKRTGEKVFLECVQDMDHENMFWYRQDPGLGLRLIYFSYDVKMKEKGDIPEGYSVSREKKERFSLILESASTNQTSMYLCASSLSQGSYEQYFGPGTRLTVT.

The chain links TRBV5-4 to TRBJ2-1; D remains ambiguous. Germline V gene lookup returns CDR1 SGHNT and CDR2 YYREEE (reference sequence). The CDR3 has 12 amino acids. The V end lost 4 bases, the J end lost 9 bases, and 11 bases lay between the germline ends. The DNA of the CDR3 is TGTGCCAGCAGCACCGACAAGGGTGAGCAGTTCTTC. It specifies CASSTDKGEQFF.

This clonotype was observed at least ten times. The gene calls are TRBV20-1 and TRBJ2-3; D unclear. CDR3 length equals 14 residues. V lost 5 bases and J lost 2, with 14 bases in between. The V gene's germline CDR1 is DFQATT and CDR2 SNEGSKA (reference sequence). The CDR3 region is CSASRIADTDTQYF. CDR3 sequence (DNA): TGCAGTGCTTCAAGAATTGCCGACACAGATACGCAGTATTTT.

For this clonotype: A single base separates this from a much larger clone, so it may be a read error. The chain recombines TRBV20-1 with TRBJ2-3; D could derive from TRBD1 or TRBD2 (5 bases each). Trimming took off 1 base at V and 7 bases at J, with 12 bases between the two ends. Per germline, CDR1 DFQATT and CDR2 SNEGSKA (reference sequence). The CDR3 is 13 amino acids. The CDR3 here is CSARVVGTHTQYF. The CDR3 bases are TGCAGTGCTAGAGTGGTGGGGACGCATACGCAGTATTTT.

A word on this clonotype: A junction boundary mismatches the germline segment, possibly from a read error. This rearrangement joins TRBV20-1 to TRBJ2-7; TRBD1 is a possible D gene (5 bases). The CDR3 extends over 15 amino acids. The V gene's germline CDR1 is DFQATT and CDR2 SNEGSKA (reference sequence). CDR3 nucleotide sequence: TGCAATGCTAGAGATTTCTACAGGTCCTCCTACGAGCAGTACTTC. Its protein product is CNARDFYRSSYEQYF.

With regard to this clonotype: A single base separates this from a much larger clone, so it may be a read error. The chain carries TRBV29-1 and TRBJ2-7, with D perhaps matching TRBD2 (5 bases). CDR3 size: 12 residues. Per the germline V gene, CDR1 is SQVTM and CDR2 is ANQGSEA. Written as DNA, the CDR3 is TGCAACGTCTCGGGCGAGGGTCGCGAGCAGTACTTC. Translated, it gives CNVSGEGREQYF.

Concerning this clonotype itself: This may arise from a read error, as a much more abundant clone is one base away. V is TRBV12-3 or TRBV12-4 and J is TRBJ2-3; the D gene is possibly TRBD1 (6 bases). This CDR3 comprises 15 residues. CDR3 amino acids: CANSPRAGAEGKQYF. The DNA for the CDR3 is TGTGCCAACAGTCCCCGGGCAGGGGCTGAAGGGAAGCAGTATTTT.

This clonotype occurred a few times. CDR3 sequence: CASSYDLEGAETQYF. The CDR3 DNA sequence: TGTGCCAGCAGTTACGATCTAGAGGGAGCAGAGACCCAGTACTTC. This rearrangement joins TRBV6-2 or TRBV6-3 to TRBJ2-5; possible D gene TRBD2, 5 bases. Looked up from germline, CDR1 is MNHEY and CDR2 is SVGEGT. Trimming left V 2 bases short and J 4 bases short, with 14 bases between. The CDR3 is made up of 15 amino acids.

The gene calls are TRBV6-1 and TRBJ2-7, with TRBD2 matching over 9 bases. V was clipped by 4 bases and J by 4 bases; unmatched bases: 8. This CDR3 is 15 amino acids long. Germline-derived CDR1 and CDR2 are MNHNS and SASEGT. CDR3 sequence (DNA): TGTGCCAGCAGTGCCGGGACTAGCAGGGGTTACGAGCAGTACTTC. This sequence encodes CASSAGTSRGYEQYF.

This clonotype turned up a few times. The CDR3 reads CSARGLANNEQFF. Here the CDR3 DNA reads TGCAGTGCTCGGGGACTAGCAAACAATGAGCAGTTCTTC. The J gene is TRBJ2-1, the V gene TRBV20-1, with 9 positions matching TRBD2. The CDR3 extends over 13 amino acids. V lost 5 bases, J lost 5 bases, and 4 bases stayed unmatched. Germline CDR1 is DFQATT and CDR2 is SNEGSKA (reference sequence).

V and J are TRBV12-3 or TRBV12-4 and TRBJ1-1, with TRBD1 as a possible D gene (5 bases). Trimming cost V 9 bases and J 3 bases, with 11 bases left between them. The CDR3 is made up of 12 amino acids. The CDR3 protein is CASNGDHTEAFF. The DNA for the CDR3 is TGTGCCAGTAACGGGGACCACACTGAAGCTTTCTTT.

The gene calls are TRBV6-1 and TRBJ2-1, with D possibly being TRBD1 or TRBD2 (5 bases each). The germline V gene encodes CDR1 MNHNS and CDR2 SASEGT. V lost 7 bases, J lost 4 bases, and 29 bases lay in between. The CDR3 totals 19 residues. The CDR3 region has the DNA TGTGCCAGCATGCCGGGACGCATAAAGTTCGGGGATATTTACAATGAGCAGTTCTTC. Protein: CASMPGRIKFGDIYNEQFF.

The chain employs TRBV6-6 and TRBJ1-1; 10 nucleotides match TRBD1. Germline V gene lookup returns CDR1 MNHNY and CDR2 SVGAGI (reference sequence). The ends lost 10 bases at V and 6 bases at J; junction bases unmatched: 11. CDR3 length: 14 residues. CDR3 bases: TGTGCCAACAGCCCTCCGACAGGGGGCTCTGAAGCTTTCTTT. Translated, it gives CANSPPTGGSEAFF.

This clonotype came up once. The V call is TRBV29-1, the J call TRBJ2-7, with 8 bases that match TRBD1. The ends lost 7 bases at V and 6 bases at J; junction bases unmatched: 14. The CDR3 length is 14 residues. The germline V gene has CDR1 SQVTM and CDR2 ANQGSEA. The CDR3: CSAAGTGVSVEQYF. The CDR3 DNA reads as TGCAGCGCAGCCGGGACAGGAGTATCGGTCGAGCAGTACTTC.

This clonotype came up a few times. This could be a read error, since a much larger clone is one nucleotide away. The CDR3 here is CASSLEDSSGANVLTF. The CDR3 bases are TGTGCCAGCAGCTTAGAGGACAGCTCTGGGGCCAACGTCCTGACTTTC. The chain links TRBV11-3 to TRBJ2-6, with D perhaps matching TRBD1 (6 bases). V dropped 0 bases and J dropped 0 bases, with 6 bases sitting between them. Germline CDR1 reads SGHNT; CDR2 reads YENEEA. The CDR3 loop spans 16 amino acids.

This sequence joins TRBV5-4 and TRBJ2-2; D gene uncertain. CDR1 is SGHNT, CDR2 YYREEE, per germline (reference sequence). The CDR3 covers 13 residues. V was shortened by 8 bases and J by 4 bases, with 12 bases between the two germline ends. The chain's CDR3 is CASSMSGTGELFF. CDR3 DNA sequence: TGTGCCAGTAGCATGTCGGGCACCGGGGAGCTGTTTTTT.

Concerning this clonotype: One end of the junction fails to match germline, which may point to a read error. The gene calls are TRBV20-1 and TRBJ2-3; D is perhaps TRBD1 or TRBD2 (5 bases each). Germline lookup yields CDR1 DFQATT and CDR2 SNEGSKA (reference sequence). The CDR3 has 18 residues. CDR3 sequence (DNA): TGTAGTGCTCCCCTCCCTTCGTTTCGTGGGGGTCCCACAAATACGCAGTATTTT. Its translation: CSAPLPSFRGGPTNTQYF.

This clonotype was observed at least ten times. The genes are TRBV11-2 and TRBJ2-3, with TRBD2 matching 12 bases. The V segment lost 10 bases and the J segment 2 bases; nucleotides outside the gene matches: 4. The CDR3 runs to 14 residues. Germline V gene lookup returns CDR1 SGHAT and CDR2 FQNNGV. This chain's CDR3 is CATRLAGATDTQYF. The CDR3 DNA reads as TGTGCCACCAGACTAGCGGGGGCCACAGATACGCAGTATTTT.

The chain has TRBV20-1 and TRBJ2-3; D unclear. The CDR3 contains 11 residues. Germline V gene lookup returns CDR1 DFQATT and CDR2 SNEGSKA (reference sequence). With 8 bases removed from V and 2 bases from J, the gap between germline ends came to 8 bases. The CDR3 spells CSTDDTDTQYF. In DNA, the CDR3 is TGCAGTACGGACGACACAGATACGCAGTATTTT.

This clonotype appeared a few times. V usage is TRBV19 and J usage is TRBJ2-3, with 7 bases lining up with TRBD1. From germline, CDR1 is LNHDA and CDR2 SQIVND (reference sequence). CDR3 size: 15 residues. V shed 0 bases, J shed 2 bases, and the junction held 2 bases outside the gene matches. The CDR3: CASSIEGGPTDTQYF. In DNA, the CDR3 is TGTGCCAGTAGTATAGAAGGGGGCCCCACAGATACGCAGTATTTT.

This clonotype appeared a few times. One end of the junction fails to match germline, which may point to a read error. The chain joins TRBV11-2 to TRBJ2-4; 8 bases are shared with TRBD1. Per germline, CDR1 SGHAT and CDR2 FQNNGV. The CDR3 is made up of 16 amino acids. The CDR3 reads CASSFDRGVGGNVQYF. In DNA form, the CDR3 reads TGTGCCAGCAGCTTCGACAGGGGCGTAGGCGGAAACGTTCAGTACTTC.